Shown below are 27 T cell receptor beta chains from a single sample sequenced in a study of T cell responses to AZD1222 COVID-19 vaccine. Sequencing used immunoSEQ multiplex PCR; TCRdb keeps in-frame clones, though not all of them. The sample has tens of thousands of clones, 84% seen once; the top ten hold about a tenth. The source material was peripheral blood, sampled on day 0 of AZD1222 vaccination. Receptors originate from an adult in good health.

The CDR3 nucleotides are TGTGCCAGTAGTGTGGCAGTCAATCAGCCCCAGCATTTT. Its protein product is CASSVAVNQPQHF. The chain links TRBV19 to TRBJ1-5, with D unclear. V was shortened by 5 bases and J by 3 bases, with 8 bases between the two germline ends. CDR1 LNHDA and CDR2 SQIVND come from the germline V gene (reference sequence). The CDR3 extends over 13 amino acids. Together with reference TRBV19 and TRBJ1-5, the CDR3 gives the full variable domain: DGGITQSPKYLFRKEGQNVTLSCEQNLNHDAMYWYRQDPGQGLRLIYYSQIVNDFQKGDIAEGYSVSREKKESFPLTVTSAQKNPTAFYLCASSVAVNQPQHFGDGTRLSIL.

The genes are TRBV2 and TRBJ2-7; 8 bases are a match to TRBD1. J gave up 3 bases and V 3 bases, and 7 bases lay outside the gene matches. Germline V gives CDR1 SNHLY, CDR2 FYNNEI. The CDR3 extends over 15 amino acids. CDR3 sequence reads: CASSEGQALYYEQYF. Written as DNA, the CDR3 is TGTGCCAGCAGTGAGGGACAGGCCCTATACTACGAGCAGTACTTC. Full variable domain (remainder filled in from reference TRBV2 and TRBJ2-7): EPEVTQTPSHQVTQMGQEVILRCVPISNHLYFYWYRQILGQKVEFLVSFYNNEISEKSEIFDDQFSVERPDGSNFTLKIRSTKLEDSAMYFCASSEGQALYYEQYFGPGTRLTVT.

J is TRBJ1-5 and V is TRBV6-7, with a possible D match to TRBD1 (5 bases). TRBV6-7 is marked as an open reading frame, function uncertain. The germline V and J ends were trimmed by 6 bases and 5 bases, with 23 bases remaining between them. CDR3 length: 17 residues. The CDR3 is CASSLDSIFKQDQPQHF. CDR3 nucleotide sequence: TGTGCCAGCAGCCTCGACTCGATCTTCAAACAGGATCAGCCCCAGCATTTT.

The chain employs TRBV5-1 and TRBJ2-3; TRBD2 aligns across 8 bases. Germline V lookup: CDR1 SGHRS, CDR2 YFSETQ. The CDR3 has 18 amino acids. V dropped 4 bases and J dropped 0; count of bases not matched to a gene: 13. The CDR3 here is CASSLGRAGGQSTDTQYF. The CDR3 DNA sequence: TGCGCCAGCAGCCTTGGCAGGGCGGGGGGCCAGAGCACAGATACGCAGTATTTT. Based on the CDR3 plus reference TRBV5-1 and TRBJ2-3, the full variable domain is KAGVTQTPRYLIKTRGQQVTLSCSPISGHRSVSWYQQTPGQGLQFLFEYFSETQRNKGNFPGRFSGRQFSNSRSEMNVSTLELGDSALYLCASSLGRAGGQSTDTQYFGPGTRLTVL.

This chain links TRBV9 with TRBJ1-2; D unresolved. The CDR3 sequence is 14 residues long. From germline, CDR1 is SGDLS and CDR2 YYNGEE. Trimming shortened V by 0 bases and J by 5 bases, and 11 bases separated the two germline ends. Here the CDR3 reads CASSVEKGGYGYTF. The CDR3 nucleotides are TGTGCCAGCAGCGTAGAAAAGGGCGGATATGGCTACACCTTC.

The chain couples TRBV11-2 to TRBJ2-6; D might be TRBD1 (6 bases). The germline V and J ends were trimmed by 3 bases and 2 bases, with 17 bases remaining between them. The germline CDR1 and CDR2 sequences are SGHAT and FQNNGV. The CDR3 runs to 18 residues. The CDR3 nucleotides are TGTGCCAGCAGCTTTTTACAGGGAAGGGGCGCTGGGGCCAACGTCCTGACTTTC. This gives the protein CASSFLQGRGAGANVLTF.

This chain joins TRBV5-1 and TRBJ2-7, with D perhaps given as TRBD1 or TRBD2 (5 bases each). Between the trimmed V and J ends, which lost 1 base and 5 bases, there was a span of 19 bases. The CDR3 is 16 residues long. Germline assignment: CDR1 SGHRS and CDR2 YFSETQ. The CDR3 region is CASSLSPTGQGNEQYF. Here the CDR3 DNA reads TGCGCCAGCAGCTTGTCACCCACGGGGCAAGGGAACGAGCAGTACTTC.

This chain connects TRBV5-1 to TRBJ2-1; 9 positions agree with TRBD2. Per the germline V gene, CDR1 is SGHRS and CDR2 is YFSETQ. V lost 0 bases and J lost 4; bases outside the gene matches: 5. The CDR3 has 16 residues. The CDR3 nucleotides read TGCGCCAGCAGCTTGGGTAGCGGGGGTACATACAATGAGCAGTTCTTC. Protein: CASSLGSGGTYNEQFF. The whole variable domain, remainder taken from reference TRBV5-1 and TRBJ2-1, is KAGVTQTPRYLIKTRGQQVTLSCSPISGHRSVSWYQQTPGQGLQFLFEYFSETQRNKGNFPGRFSGRQFSNSRSEMNVSTLELGDSALYLCASSLGSGGTYNEQFFGPGTRLTVL.

Here the CDR3 reads CASSLTPGLGEAFF. In nucleotides, the CDR3 is TGCGCCAGCAGCCTAACGCCGGGACTGGGTGAAGCTTTCTTT. The chain is built from TRBV5-1 and TRBJ1-1, with D possibly TRBD1 on 5 matching bases. The ends were cut back, 4 bases at V and 7 bases at J, with 17 bases in the middle. Germline CDR1 is SGHRS and CDR2 is YFSETQ. The length of the CDR3 is 14 residues.

This clone was seen once. The rearrangement joins TRBV12-3 or TRBV12-4 to TRBJ1-1; 11 positions agree with TRBD1. V lost 5 bases, J lost 4 bases, and 0 bases stayed unmatched. This CDR3 has 13 residues. CDR3 in amino acids: CASSGTGGTEAFF. CDR3 DNA sequence: TGTGCCAGCAGTGGGACAGGGGGCACTGAAGCTTTCTTT.

The chain uses TRBV7-9 and TRBJ2-1; 12 positions agree with TRBD2. CDR1 and CDR2 (germline): SEHNR, FQNEAQ (reference sequence). Germline trimming cut 6 bases from V and 3 bases from J; bases unmatched to any gene: 6. The CDR3 sequence is 16 residues long. The CDR3 region is CASRALAGGYYNEQFF. DNA of the CDR3: TGTGCCAGCAGGGCACTAGCGGGGGGATACTACAATGAGCAGTTCTTC.

This sequence joins TRBV19 and TRBJ2-3, with TRBD2 as a possible D gene (7 bases). The CDR3 has 17 amino acids. CDR1 is LNHDA, CDR2 SQIVND, per germline (reference sequence). V lost 3 bases, J lost 1 base, and 17 bases lay in between. CDR3 protein: CASSMGGFGGRTDTQYF. CDR3 sequence (DNA): TGTGCCAGTAGTATGGGCGGCTTCGGGGGGCGCACAGATACGCAGTATTTT.

The rearrangement joins TRBV20-1 to TRBJ1-2; TRBD1 is a possible D gene (5 bases). V was pared by 3 bases and J by 7 bases, with 15 bases between. This CDR3 is 13 amino acids long. The germline gives CDR1 DFQATT, CDR2 SNEGSKA (reference sequence). CDR3 sequence reads: CSASNPGGPGYTF. The CDR3 DNA is TGCAGTGCTAGTAACCCGGGGGGACCTGGCTACACCTTC.

This chain joins TRBV29-1 and TRBJ1-4, with a weak D call TRBD1 (6 bases). The V end was cut by 6 bases, the J end by 9 bases, with 11 bases between. The CDR3 length is 11 residues. Germline V gene lookup returns CDR1 SQVTM and CDR2 ANQGSEA. CDR3 coding DNA: TGCAGCGTAGCCTGGGACAAAAAACTGTTTTTT. It encodes CSVAWDKKLFF.

The chain recombines TRBV6-5 with TRBJ1-4; D remains unclear. Per the germline V gene, CDR1 is MNHEY and CDR2 is SVGAGI. The CDR3 is made up of 16 amino acids. Trimming pared 0 bases from V and 0 bases from J, leaving 8 bases between. The chain's CDR3 is CASSYSLRATNEKLFF. CDR3 nucleotides: TGTGCCAGCAGTTACTCGCTGCGCGCAACTAATGAAAAACTGTTTTTT.

This chain joins TRBV5-1 and TRBJ1-1; TRBD1 might be the D (5 bases). The CDR3 is made up of 14 amino acids. Trimming removed 7 bases at V and 4 bases at J, with 17 bases between. CDR1 is SGHRS and CDR2 is YFSETQ in the germline V gene. This CDR3 reads CASLDTTLSTEAFF. In DNA form, the CDR3 reads TGCGCCAGCCTGGACACCACGCTGAGCACTGAAGCTTTCTTT.

This chain links TRBV5-1 with TRBJ2-1; 11 bases are shared with TRBD2. Germline V gives CDR1 SGHRS, CDR2 YFSETQ. CDR3 length equals 14 residues. Trimming at V came to 4 bases and at J to 8 bases, leaving 5 bases not matched to a gene. CDR3 loop: CASSGTSGGHEQFF. The CDR3 region has the DNA TGCGCCAGCAGCGGTACTAGCGGGGGTCATGAGCAGTTCTTC.

In nucleotides, the CDR3 is TGCGCCAGCAGCCAAGATCAGAGGGACAATCAGCCCCAGCATTTT. Translation gives CASSQDQRDNQPQHF. V and J are TRBV4-1 and TRBJ1-5; no definite D call. Per the germline V gene, CDR1 is MGHRA and CDR2 is YSYEKL. The ends were cut back, 0 bases at V and 3 bases at J, with 9 bases in the middle. The CDR3 runs 15 residues.

V gene TRBV7-9 combines with J gene TRBJ2-5; 8 bases align to TRBD1. Unmatched junction bases numbered 6, after V lost 5 bases and J lost 4 bases. CDR1 and CDR2 (germline): SEHNR, FQNEAQ (reference sequence). The CDR3 is 14 amino acids. The CDR3 loop reads CASSPWTGRETQYF. The CDR3 DNA follows: TGTGCCAGCAGCCCATGGACAGGGAGAGAGACCCAGTACTTC.

The V gene is TRBV7-2, the J gene TRBJ1-5, with D possibly matching TRBD1 (5 bases). V lost 5 bases and J lost 1, with 12 bases in between. The CDR3 spans 15 residues. In germline, CDR1 is SGHTA, CDR2 FQGNSA. The CDR3 region has the DNA TGTGCCAGCAGCATAACATGGGGGAGCAATCAGCCCCAGCATTTT. Translated: CASSITWGSNQPQHF.

This clone was seen more than once but under ten times. The CDR3, as DNA: TGTGCCAGCAGCTATCTCAGACAGAGAACCTCCTACGAGCAGTACTTC. Residues: CASSYLRQRTSYEQYF. The rearrangement links TRBV11-2 to TRBJ2-7, with D possibly matching TRBD1 (5 bases). Germline V lookup: CDR1 SGHAT, CDR2 FQNNGV. Trimming shortened V by 4 bases and J by 0 bases, and 16 bases separated the two germline ends. There are 16 residues in the CDR3.

The CDR3 region has the DNA TGCAGTGCTAGGTCGGGGGAGGAGCAGTTCTTC. It translates to CSARSGEEQFF. The J gene is TRBJ2-1, the V gene TRBV20-1; the D gene is possibly TRBD2 (6 bases). V was pared by 3 bases and J by 10 bases, with 10 bases between. Germline CDR1 reads DFQATT; CDR2 reads SNEGSKA (reference sequence). This CDR3 region has 11 residues.

V usage is TRBV4-1 and J usage is TRBJ2-2; weak D call: TRBD1 (5 bases). The CDR3 is made up of 15 amino acids. The germline CDR1 and CDR2 sequences are MGHRA and YSYEKL. V lost 6 bases to trimming and J lost 2 bases, with 13 bases between them. This CDR3 reads CASRDQGLNTGELFF. DNA for the CDR3: TGCGCCAGCAGAGACCAGGGTCTTAACACCGGGGAGCTGTTTTTT.

The chain links TRBV19 to TRBJ1-5, with TRBD1 as a possible D gene (6 bases). The CDR3 is 14 residues long. Germline-derived CDR1 and CDR2 are LNHDA and SQIVND (reference sequence). The V end lost 3 bases, the J end lost 5 bases, and 11 bases lay between the germline ends. CDR3 DNA: TGTGCCAGTAGTATGAAACAGGGCCATCAGCCCCAGCATTTT. Its protein is CASSMKQGHQPQHF.

The V gene is TRBV10-3, the J gene TRBJ1-1, with 10 bases lining up with TRBD1. There are 13 residues in the CDR3. Germline CDR1 reads ENHRY; CDR2 reads SYGVKD. V gave up 10 bases and J gave up 3 bases; unmatched junction bases: 5. The CDR3 DNA reads as TGTGCCACCCAAGGACAGGGGGACACTGAAGCTTTCTTT. Translating it yields CATQGQGDTEAFF.

The chain recombines TRBV29-1 with TRBJ2-2; no reliable D call. V was clipped by 3 bases and J by 3 bases, with 8 bases between them. Germline values: CDR1 SQVTM, CDR2 ANQGSEA. The CDR3 runs to 13 residues. This CDR3 is CSVDRTDTGELFF. In nucleotides, the CDR3 is TGCAGCGTTGATCGTACGGACACCGGGGAGCTGTTTTTT.

V usage is TRBV29-1 and J usage is TRBJ2-1; 7 bases agree with TRBD1. Germline V gene lookup returns CDR1 SQVTM and CDR2 ANQGSEA. Trimming took 4 bases from V and 5 from J; bases not matched to a gene: 8. The CDR3 covers 14 residues. Here the CDR3 reads CSVASDRFDNEQFF. As DNA, the CDR3 is TGCAGCGTTGCCTCGGACAGGTTCGACAATGAGCAGTTCTTC.